The 28 T cell receptor beta chains presented below share a single source sample, sequenced in a study of blood T cell repertoires in COVID-19. Assay: immunoSEQ multiplex PCR; the TCRdb copy retains only in-frame clones and omits some. The sample lists about 190,000 clones, around 85% occurring once. Sequenced sample: PBMCs or T cells enriched from blood (not recorded which). The receptors shown here come from a woman in her 30s who had recovered from COVID-19.

This clone has just a few counts. Since a much larger clone is just one base distant, this may be a read error. The same CDR3 also results from other DNA sequences found in this sample. The chain recombines TRBV6-4 with TRBJ2-1, with 10 bases matching TRBD2. Trimming took 3 bases from V and 4 from J; bases not matched to a gene: 0. Germline V gives CDR1 MRHNA, CDR2 SNTAGT. The CDR3 spans 14 residues. The CDR3 loop reads CASSEAGGYNEQFF. CDR3 nucleotide sequence: TGTGCCAGCAGTGAAGCGGGAGGGTACAATGAGCAGTTCTTC.

The V and J genes are TRBV2 and TRBJ2-1; a possible D gene is TRBD2 (5 bases). In germline, CDR1 is SNHLY, CDR2 FYNNEI. The CDR3 spans 15 residues. V lost 7 bases and J lost 7, with 20 bases in between. Here the CDR3 reads CASTPTQLVINEQFF. The CDR3 coding sequence is TGTGCCAGCACCCCGACCCAACTAGTGATAAATGAGCAGTTCTTC.

The chain has TRBV3-1 (or the pseudogene TRBV3-2) and TRBJ1-5; no clear D gene. Trimming left V 1 base short and J 0 bases short, with 4 bases between. Germline CDR1 and CDR2: LGHDT and YNNKEL (reference sequence). The length of the CDR3 is 14 residues. The CDR3 loop reads CASSQGHSNQPQHF. CDR3 in DNA: TGTGCCAGCAGCCAAGGTCATAGCAATCAGCCCCAGCATTTT.

Here the CDR3 reads CASSQATSGTGELFF. Here the CDR3 DNA reads TGCGCCAGCAGCCAGGCGACTAGCGGCACCGGGGAGCTGTTTTTT. The rearrangement uses TRBV5-1 and TRBJ2-2, with 9 bases fitting TRBD2. Germline CDR1 reads SGHRS; CDR2 reads YFSETQ. The CDR3 is 15 amino acids. After removal of 4 bases from V and 4 bases from J, the junction contained 5 bases not matched to a gene.

CDR3 sequence reads: CASSDPGAMNTGELFF. CDR3 DNA: TGCGCCAGCAGTGACCCGGGAGCGATGAACACCGGGGAGCTGTTTTTT. The J gene is TRBJ2-2, the V gene TRBV10-1, with a possible D match to TRBD2 (6 bases). Germline V lookup: CDR1 WNHNN, CDR2 SYGVQD (reference sequence). This CDR3 is built from 16 residues. The V gene lost 3 bases and the J gene lost 1 base, with 12 bases spanning the gap.

CDR3 DNA: TGTGCCAGCAGCTTAACGACTAGCCAAGAGACCCAGTACTTC. It is translated as CASSLTTSQETQYF. The rearrangement joins TRBV11-2 to TRBJ2-5; maybe TRBD2 (6 bases). Per the germline V gene, CDR1 is SGHAT and CDR2 is FQNNGV. The CDR3 has 14 amino acids. The ends were cut back, 2 bases at V and 1 base at J, with 8 bases in the middle.

V usage is TRBV11-2 and J usage is TRBJ1-2, with TRBD1 identical over 8 bases. Germline V gives CDR1 SGHAT, CDR2 FQNNGV. The V and J ends lost 5 bases and 4 bases, in that order; junction bases with no gene match: 6. The CDR3 contains 14 residues. The CDR3: CASSPRQGSYGYTF. DNA for the CDR3: TGTGCCAGCAGCCCGAGACAGGGGAGCTATGGCTACACCTTC.

The chain recombines TRBV29-1 with TRBJ2-6; D possibly corresponds to TRBD1 (5 bases). The germline CDR1 and CDR2 sequences are SQVTM and ANQGSEA. There are 17 residues in the CDR3. V was shortened by 5 bases and J by 0 bases, with 17 bases between the two germline ends. CDR3 sequence: CSVRIQVPNSGANVLTF. DNA for the CDR3: TGCAGCGTTAGGATACAGGTCCCAAACTCTGGGGCCAACGTCCTGACTTTC.

The gene calls are TRBV19 and TRBJ1-5; 9 nucleotides agree with TRBD1. Unmatched junction bases numbered 6, after V lost 5 bases and J lost 1 base. This CDR3 is 16 amino acids long. Germline CDR1 and CDR2: LNHDA and SQIVND (reference sequence). The CDR3 spells CASSGGQGLSNQPQHF. The CDR3 bases are TGTGCCAGTAGTGGGGGACAGGGATTAAGCAATCAGCCCCAGCATTTT.

This chain uses TRBV24-1 with TRBJ1-5; D ambiguous. CDR1 and CDR2 (germline): KGHDR, SFDVKD. Trimming cost V 4 bases and J 7 bases, with 7 bases left between them. CDR3 length: 12 residues. CDR3 sequence (DNA): TGTGCCACCAGTGAGTCGGAGCAGCCCCAGCATTTT. It yields the protein CATSESEQPQHF.

The rearrangement links TRBV7-8 to TRBJ1-2, with D perhaps TRBD1 (5 bases). Per the germline V gene, CDR1 is SGHVS and CDR2 is FQNEAQ. Trimming took off 4 bases at V and 1 base at J, with 10 bases between the two ends. The CDR3 length is 14 residues. DNA for the CDR3: TGTGCCAGCAGCTCCGGACAAGTTAACTATGGCTACACCTTC. Protein: CASSSGQVNYGYTF.

DNA for the CDR3: TGTGCCAGCAGTCGGTCGGACAGCTTTAATTCACCCCTCCACTTT. This encodes CASSRSDSFNSPLHF. The chain is built from TRBV6-5 and TRBJ1-6, with a weak D call TRBD1 (6 bases). The CDR3 extends over 15 amino acids. Germline-derived CDR1 and CDR2 are MNHEY and SVGAGI. V gave up 5 bases and J gave up 6 bases, with 14 bases separating them.

J is TRBJ1-2 and V is TRBV12-3 or TRBV12-4; D is unresolved. Trimming removed 1 base from V and 8 bases from J, with 11 bases in between. CDR3 length: 13 amino acids. This chain's CDR3 is CASSLVAMGGYTF. CDR3 coding DNA: TGTGCCAGCAGTTTAGTCGCAATGGGCGGCTACACCTTC.

The V and J genes are TRBV28 and TRBJ2-2; TRBD1 is a possible D gene (6 bases). Trimming took off 0 bases at V and 7 bases at J, with 21 bases between the two ends. The CDR3 has 18 amino acids. CDR1 and CDR2 (germline): MDHEN, SYDVKM. CDR3 sequence: CASSLWTGGPTSNGELFF. The CDR3 region has the DNA TGTGCCAGCAGTTTATGGACAGGTGGCCCCACTTCAAACGGGGAGCTGTTTTTT.

The table lists this clone with a few counts. This rearrangement joins TRBV19 to TRBJ1-1; D ambiguous. In germline, CDR1 is LNHDA, CDR2 SQIVND (reference sequence). V was shortened by 10 bases and J by 1 base, with 10 bases between the two germline ends. This CDR3 region has 12 residues. CDR3 nucleotides: TGTGCCAAAACCCCCAGGAACACTGAAGCTTTCTTT. This gives the protein CAKTPRNTEAFF.

The gene calls are TRBV28 and TRBJ2-1; 9 nucleotides align to TRBD1. The trim removed 6 bases at V and 5 bases at J, leaving 8 bases unmatched. The CDR3 covers 15 residues. Germline CDR1 is MDHEN and CDR2 is SYDVKM. CDR3 loop: CASSPRTGANNEQFF. CDR3 coding DNA: TGTGCCAGCAGCCCCAGGACAGGGGCCAACAATGAGCAGTTCTTC.

A single count supports this clone. The rearrangement uses TRBV6-1 and TRBJ1-6; D call uncertain. V was cut by 3 bases and J by 0 bases, with 6 bases left in between. Germline-derived CDR1 and CDR2 are MNHNS and SASEGT. The CDR3 extends over 15 amino acids. The CDR3 DNA reads as TGTGCCAGCAGTGAGATTAGCTCCTATAATTCACCCCTCCACTTT. Translating gives CASSEISSYNSPLHF.

CDR3 sequence reads: CASSLAGQGKETQYF. DNA of the CDR3: TGCGCCAGCAGCTTGGCCGGACAGGGAAAAGAGACCCAGTACTTC. This chain connects TRBV5-1 to TRBJ2-5; 8 nucleotides agree with TRBD1. The CDR3 sequence is 15 residues long. With 0 bases clipped from V and 3 bases from J, the junction kept 4 bases outside the gene matches. Looked up from germline, CDR1 is SGHRS and CDR2 is YFSETQ.

The CDR3 is CASSSPPGGNYEQYV. The CDR3 nucleotides are TGTGCCAGCAGTTCTCCTCCCGGGGGTAACTACGAGCAGTACGTC. The rearrangement uses TRBV6-2 or TRBV6-3 and TRBJ2-7; tentatively, D is TRBD2 (6 bases). Trimming stripped 4 bases from V and 3 bases from J, with 16 bases between. CDR1 and CDR2 from the germline V gene are MNHEY and SVGEGT. There are 15 residues in the CDR3.

J is TRBJ1-5 and V is TRBV18; 9 bases agree with TRBD1. Germline V gene lookup returns CDR1 KGHSH and CDR2 LQKENI. The CDR3 length is 17 residues. J gave up 0 bases and V 2 bases, and 5 bases lay outside the gene matches. CDR3 sequence: CASSPRDREYSNQPQHF. DNA of the CDR3: TGTGCCAGCTCACCAAGGGACAGGGAATATAGCAATCAGCCCCAGCATTTT.

This sequence joins TRBV6-6 and TRBJ2-7; TRBD1 matches at 8 bases. Germline CDR1 MNHNY, CDR2 SVGAGI (reference sequence). The V and J ends lost 6 bases and 2 bases, in that order; junction bases with no gene match: 9. This CDR3 has 15 residues. DNA for the CDR3: TGTGCCAGCAGCCAGGGACAGGTAGGACCCTACGAGCAGTACTTC. It encodes CASSQGQVGPYEQYF.

This rearrangement joins TRBV28 to TRBJ2-4, with TRBD1 as a possible D gene (5 bases). The CDR3 extends over 15 amino acids. V shed 4 bases and J shed 5 bases, with 15 bases lying between them. CDR1 is MDHEN and CDR2 is SYDVKM in the germline V gene. CDR3 DNA sequence: TGTGCCAGCAGTTCCCCCCGCAGGGCTGAAAACATTCAGTACTTC. Its translation is CASSSPRRAENIQYF.

This clone was recorded only once. The chain links TRBV7-8 to TRBJ1-5, with 7 positions matching TRBD1. The CDR3 spans 13 residues. V gave up 5 bases and J gave up 7 bases; unmatched junction bases: 5. Germline CDR1 is SGHVS and CDR2 is FQNEAQ. CDR3 in amino acids: CASSQQGVQPQHF. CDR3 nucleotide sequence: TGTGCCAGCAGCCAGCAGGGGGTACAGCCCCAGCATTTT.

This rearrangement joins TRBV12-3 or TRBV12-4 to TRBJ2-1; a weak D match, TRBD1 (5 bases). The length of the CDR3 is 13 residues. The ends were cut back, 8 bases at V and 7 bases at J, with 15 bases in the middle. The CDR3 sequence is CASGREGRNEQFF. The CDR3 DNA reads as TGTGCCAGCGGCAGGGAAGGTAGGAATGAGCAGTTCTTC.

The chain uses TRBV15 and TRBJ2-7; 12 nucleotides agree with TRBD2. The CDR3 extends over 15 amino acids. CDR1 is LNHNV, CDR2 YYDKDF, per germline (reference sequence). V was pared by 2 bases and J by 2 bases, with 1 base of the junction left unmatched. The CDR3 here is CATSRRLAGAYEQYV. The CDR3 nucleotides are TGTGCCACCAGCAGAAGACTAGCGGGGGCCTACGAGCAGTACGTC.

This clone was recorded only once. The chain uses TRBV7-2 and TRBJ2-1; no clear D. V was trimmed by 5 bases and J by 9 bases, leaving 14 bases between them. The CDR3 has 13 residues. In germline, CDR1 is SGHTA, CDR2 FQGNSA. This chain's CDR3 is CASSDRVTSEQFF. As DNA, the CDR3 is TGTGCCAGCAGCGACCGGGTCACGAGTGAGCAGTTCTTC.

This clone was seen a few times. This chain joins TRBV28 and TRBJ1-5, with TRBD1 as a possible D gene (5 bases). Between the trimmed V and J ends, which lost 1 base and 8 bases, there was a span of 12 bases. The CDR3 covers 14 residues. In germline, CDR1 is MDHEN, CDR2 SYDVKM. The DNA for the CDR3 is TGTGCCAGCAGTTTATCCGCAGGGCTGGAGCCCCAGCATTTT. This sequence encodes CASSLSAGLEPQHF. Full variable domain (remainder filled in from reference TRBV28 and TRBJ1-5): DVKVTQSSRYLVKRTGEKVFLECVQDMDHENMFWYRQDPGLGLRLIYFSYDVKMKEKGDIPEGYSVSREKKERFSLILESASTNQTSMYLCASSLSAGLEPQHFGDGTRLSIL.

The chain couples TRBV12-5 to TRBJ2-1; 13 positions match TRBD2. The CDR3 totals 17 residues. Looked up from germline, CDR1 is LGHNT and CDR2 is FRNRAP. Losses at the gene ends were 6 bases for V and 8 bases for J; bases not matched to a gene: 13. The CDR3 nucleotides are TGTGCTAGTGGACTCCTTCCCGGGACTAGCGGGATCCATGAGCAGTTCTTC. Its protein is CASGLLPGTSGIHEQFF.